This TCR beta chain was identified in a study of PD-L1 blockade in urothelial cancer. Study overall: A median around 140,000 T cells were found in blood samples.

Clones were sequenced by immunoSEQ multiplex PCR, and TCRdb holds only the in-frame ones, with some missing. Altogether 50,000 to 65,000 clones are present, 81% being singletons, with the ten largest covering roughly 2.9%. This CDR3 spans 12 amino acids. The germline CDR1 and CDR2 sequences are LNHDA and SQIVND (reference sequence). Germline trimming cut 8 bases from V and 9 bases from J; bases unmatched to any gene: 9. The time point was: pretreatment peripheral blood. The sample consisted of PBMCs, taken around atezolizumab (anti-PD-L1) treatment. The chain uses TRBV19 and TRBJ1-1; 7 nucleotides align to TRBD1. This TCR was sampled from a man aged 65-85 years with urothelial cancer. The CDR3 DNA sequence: TGTGCCAGTGTAGGGGGCTTGTACAAAGCTTTCTTT. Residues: CASVGGLYKAFF.